This T cell receptor (beta chain) was documented in a study of T cells after posttransplantation cyclophosphamide. Findings and caveats of the study: Donor CD8+ memory clones often dominated recipient blood repertoires at later times. Blood and skin or GI T cell repertoires showed limited TRB overlap. Recipient CMV seropositivity and CMV reactivation strongly tracked TRB clonality.

Points on this clone: Antigen unknown.

Only in-frame clones appear in the TCRdb table, and some are missing; sequencing was by immunoSEQ multiplex PCR. The sample contains 20,000 to 25,000 clones, about 90% of which appear only once. The CDR3 contains 14 residues. The V end lost 6 bases, the J end lost 2 bases, and 13 bases lay between the germline ends. The germline V gene encodes CDR1 MNHNS and CDR2 SASEGT. Treatment was busulfan-fludarabine conditioning, a marrow graft, and cyclophosphamide on days +3 and +4. The rearrangement links TRBV6-1 to TRBJ2-5; weak D call: TRBD2 (5 bases). The receptor was isolated from a female patient in her 30s who received an allogeneic stem cell transplant from an unrelated donor, was CMV-positive, and had no GVHD. A share of the T cells may be of graft donor origin. Sequenced material: PBMCs, taken after allogeneic stem cell transplant with posttransplant cyclophosphamide. Here the CDR3 reads CASRLALGQETQYF. The DNA for the CDR3 is TGTGCCAGCAGGCTAGCTTTGGGGCAAGAGACCCAGTACTTC.